One sample yielded the 3 T cell receptor beta chains listed below, sequenced in a study of T-cell memory formation after mild COVID-19. TCRdb re-derived calls from the 5' RACE reads in MiXCR, one entry per CDR3 protein. Counted here are 400,000 to 500,000 distinct CDR3 sequences, less than 25% occurring once; the ten biggest clones make up about 10%. The sequenced material came from PBMCs or a T cell subset sorted from them (not recorded which). The receptor set was obtained from an adult woman who had mild COVID-19 (a few samples of this study predate the infection). Cell type and time point are not known.

This clonotype showed up just a few times. This chain links TRBV7-9 with TRBJ2-1, with a tentative D call TRBD1 (6 bases). Per germline, CDR1 SEHNR and CDR2 FQNEAQ (reference sequence). The CDR3 has 14 amino acids. The ends were cut back, 0 bases at V and 7 bases at J, with 10 bases in the middle. Here the CDR3 reads CASSLAGAENEQFF. The DNA of the CDR3 is TGTGCCAGCAGCTTAGCGGGGGCGGAGAATGAGCAGTTCTTC.

This clonotype was counted at least ten times. The chain links TRBV7-9 to TRBJ2-1; D gene uncertain. Germline assignment: CDR1 SEHNR and CDR2 FQNEAQ (reference sequence). The CDR3 consists of 10 residues. V lost 2 bases and J 8 bases, leaving 1 base between the germline ends. Here the CDR3 reads CASSLHEQFF. The DNA for the CDR3 is TGTGCCAGCAGCTTACATGAGCAGTTCTTC.

The rearrangement joins TRBV4-1 to TRBJ2-5; 8 bases are a match to TRBD1. Losses at the gene ends were 1 base for V and 5 bases for J; bases not matched to a gene: 0. Per the germline V gene, CDR1 is MGHRA and CDR2 is YSYEKL. This CDR3 region has 13 residues. CDR3: CASSQGDRETQYF. Here the CDR3 DNA reads TGCGCCAGCAGCCAAGGGGACAGGGAGACCCAGTACTTC.